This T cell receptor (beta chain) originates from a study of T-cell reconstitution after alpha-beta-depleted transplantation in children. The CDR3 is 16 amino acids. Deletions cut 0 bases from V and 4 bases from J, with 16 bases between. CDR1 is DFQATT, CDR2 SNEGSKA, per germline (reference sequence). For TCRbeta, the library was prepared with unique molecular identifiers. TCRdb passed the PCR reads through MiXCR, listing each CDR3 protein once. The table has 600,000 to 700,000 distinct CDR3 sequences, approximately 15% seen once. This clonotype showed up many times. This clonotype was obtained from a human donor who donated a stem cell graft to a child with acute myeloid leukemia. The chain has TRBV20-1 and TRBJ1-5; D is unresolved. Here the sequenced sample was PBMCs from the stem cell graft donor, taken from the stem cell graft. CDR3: CSARDWRASGNQPQHF. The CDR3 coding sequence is TGCAGTGCTAGAGATTGGAGGGCCTCGGGGAATCAGCCCCAGCATTTT.